Below are 8 T cell receptor beta chains sequenced from a single sample in a study of blood T cells in healthy people across ages. Through a sample-barcoded 5' primer and a J-beta primer mix, a second PCR was run for 7 to 11 cycles. TCRdb re-derived calls from the 5' RACE reads in MiXCR, one entry per CDR3 protein. The table has hundreds of thousands of distinct CDR3 sequences, 25% seen once; the top ten hold 9.4%. The data also belong to a second study, concerning T cells of mothers and their children.

Sequencing was carried out using blood. Receptors originate from a boy aged 10-17 years in good health.

The chain recombines TRBV12-3 or TRBV12-4 with TRBJ2-2, with unresolved D. V was cut by 3 bases and J by 6 bases, with 14 bases left in between. The CDR3 totals 15 residues. Written as DNA, the CDR3 is TGTGCCAGCAGTTTCCGATGGCCTGTCCCCGGGGAGCTGTTTTTT. Translating it yields CASSFRWPVPGELFF.

The chain combines TRBV13 with TRBJ2-3; D perhaps matches TRBD1 (6 bases). Germline V CDR1 and CDR2: PRHDT, FYEKMQ (reference sequence). The CDR3 length is 16 residues. The V end lost 1 base, the J end lost 2 bases, and 13 bases lay between the germline ends. The CDR3 is CASSLEFQGNTDTQYF. The CDR3 nucleotides are TGTGCCAGCAGCTTAGAATTCCAGGGGAACACAGATACGCAGTATTTT.

This clonotype turned up a few times. This chain joins TRBV18 and TRBJ2-5; a weak D match, TRBD1 (6 bases). Trimming shortened V by 4 bases and J by 3 bases, and 9 bases separated the two germline ends. From germline, CDR1 is KGHSH and CDR2 LQKENI. This CDR3 has 13 amino acids. The CDR3 DNA follows: TGTGCCAGCTCACAGGGACAAAAAGAGACCCAGTACTTC. This translates into CASSQGQKETQYF.

This clonotype appeared a few times. The rearrangement joins TRBV29-1 to TRBJ2-2, with 9 positions matching TRBD1. Germline assignment: CDR1 SQVTM and CDR2 ANQGSEA. Trimming cost V 7 bases and J 7 bases; bases outside gene matches: 7. The CDR3 spans 13 residues. In nucleotides, the CDR3 is TGCAGCGCGGTGACAGGGGGTCACGGGGAGCTGTTTTTT. Translated, it gives CSAVTGGHGELFF.

This chain uses TRBV6-5 with TRBJ2-1; 8 bases agree with TRBD2. CDR3 length: 14 residues. The trim removed 6 bases at V and 10 bases at J, leaving 11 bases unmatched. The germline V gene encodes CDR1 MNHEY and CDR2 SVGAGI. This CDR3 is CASRPGLGGNEQFF. CDR3 coding DNA: TGTGCCAGCAGGCCGGGACTAGGAGGCAACGAGCAGTTCTTC.

V and J are TRBV25-1 and TRBJ2-5; the D is unclear. The tail of the sequence fits TRBJ2-1 better, so the J call may be wrong. This CDR3 is 14 amino acids long. CDR1 is MGHDK and CDR2 is SYGVNS in the germline V gene. The CDR3 loop reads CASSEYDGYNEQFF. The DNA for the CDR3 is TGTGCCAGCAGTGAATATGACGGATACAATGAGCAGTTCTTC.

This clonotype was counted only a few times. The chain has TRBV5-1 and TRBJ1-4, with a tentative D call TRBD1 (5 bases). CDR3 size: 16 residues. V was shortened by 0 bases and J by 1 base, with 10 bases between the two germline ends. Germline V CDR1 and CDR2: SGHRS, YFSETQ. The CDR3 region is CASSLGGARTNEKLFF. In DNA form, the CDR3 reads TGCGCCAGCAGCTTGGGAGGGGCGCGAACTAATGAAAAACTGTTTTTT.

The chain links TRBV11-2 to TRBJ2-3; 14 bases map to TRBD2. Trimming removed 2 bases from V and 7 bases from J; junction bases left unmatched: 5. The CDR3 sequence is 16 residues long. The V gene's germline CDR1 is SGHAT and CDR2 FQNNGV. CDR3 nucleotides: TGTGCCAGCAGCTTAAGTTGGACTAGCGGGGGGAATACGCAGTATTTT. Translation: CASSLSWTSGGNTQYF. Full variable domain (missing parts from reference TRBV11-2 and TRBJ2-3): EAGVAQSPRYKIIEKRQSVAFWCNPISGHATLYWYQQILGQGPKLLIQFQNNGVVDDSQLPKDRFSAERLKGVDSTLKIQPAKLEDSAVYLCASSLSWTSGGNTQYFGPGTRLTVL.